These 22 T cell receptor beta chains share one sample of origin, sequenced in a study of beta chain features in type 1 diabetes. Since all of the isolated RNA was reverse transcribed, expressed TCRB transcripts were what got sequenced. Profiled with immunoSEQ multiplex PCR; TCRdb holds only in-frame clones, not every one. Of tens of thousands of clones listed, approximately 49% are singletons. The sample was central memory CD4+ T cells from blood. These receptors were taken from a young woman in good health.

The chain recombines TRBV5-1 with TRBJ2-3, with a weak D call TRBD2 (6 bases). The CDR3 totals 15 residues. The V gene lost 5 bases and the J gene lost 0 bases, with 13 bases spanning the gap. Germline-derived CDR1 and CDR2 are SGHRS and YFSETQ. The CDR3: CASRWGLPSTDTQYF. The CDR3, as DNA: TGCGCCAGCAGGTGGGGACTGCCTAGCACAGATACGCAGTATTTT.

This chain connects TRBV5-1 to TRBJ2-1; 11 bases are shared with TRBD2. The V segment lost 3 bases and the J segment 6 bases; nucleotides outside the gene matches: 14. This CDR3 contains 18 residues. Germline lookup yields CDR1 SGHRS and CDR2 YFSETQ. CDR3 protein: CASSSRLAGTPPSNEQFF. DNA for the CDR3: TGCGCCAGCAGCTCAAGACTAGCGGGGACCCCTCCCTCCAATGAGCAGTTCTTC.

V usage is TRBV30 and J usage is TRBJ2-5, with 13 bases that match TRBD2. This CDR3 spans 17 amino acids. The junction had 8 bases not matched to a gene; V was cut back by 0 bases and J by 4 bases. Germline CDR1 GTSNPN, CDR2 SVGIG (reference sequence). CDR3 sequence (DNA): TGTGCCTGGAGTGTACTAGCGGGAGGGCGAAGACGAGAGACCCAGTACTTC. Translating it yields CAWSVLAGGRRRETQYF.

The rearrangement uses TRBV5-1 and TRBJ2-7; D not certain. The germline V gene encodes CDR1 SGHRS and CDR2 YFSETQ. This CDR3 is built from 15 residues. V shed 0 bases and J shed 2 bases, with 12 bases lying between them. The CDR3: CASSLVLGATYEQYF. DNA of the CDR3: TGCGCCAGCAGCTTGGTCCTGGGCGCAACCTACGAGCAGTACTTC.

This clone has only one observation. The chain joins TRBV29-1 to TRBJ1-3, with D tentatively TRBD1 (6 bases). The CDR3 extends over 13 amino acids. The V end lost 4 bases, the J end lost 2 bases, and 9 bases lay between the germline ends. The germline gives CDR1 SQVTM, CDR2 ANQGSEA. As DNA, the CDR3 is TGCAGCGTTGGCGGGGGCACTGGAAACACCATATATTTT. It codes for CSVGGGTGNTIYF.

By sample fraction, this clone is medium-sized. Likely a read error: the CDR3 ends without its conserved phenylalanine or tryptophan. The DNA is omitted, as the CDR3 cannot be located on it reliably, and the CDR3 follows TCRdb's listing. This CDR3 is CASSQSLCPL. The genes are TRBV23-1 and TRBJ1-2. TRBV23-1 is given ORF status, its function remaining uncertain. From its first to its last residue, the CDR3 has 10 amino acids.

The rearrangement joins TRBV5-5 to TRBJ2-5; D is uncertain. From germline, CDR1 is SGHKS and CDR2 YYEKEE (reference sequence). Trimming cost V 0 bases and J 1 base, with 10 bases left between them. This CDR3 region has 15 residues. The CDR3 coding sequence is TGTGCCAGCAGCTTGGAAATCCGGGTCCAAGAGACCCAGTACTTC. It translates to CASSLEIRVQETQYF.

This clone was recorded a few times. The chain recombines TRBV6-5 with TRBJ2-7; D unclear. This CDR3 is built from 14 residues. V dropped 5 bases and J dropped 3 bases, with 14 bases sitting between them. Germline-derived CDR1 and CDR2 are MNHEY and SVGAGI. The CDR3 is CASSEGGTVYEQYF. The CDR3 DNA reads TGTGCCAGCAGTGAAGGTGGAACAGTCTACGAGCAGTACTTC.

CDR3: CTSSPNRKGADVDYGYTF. In DNA, the CDR3 is TGCACCAGCAGCCCGAATCGGAAGGGGGCGGATGTTGACTATGGCTACACCTTC. The rearrangement uses TRBV1 and TRBJ1-2; TRBD1, the table's D call, lacks a check against the DNA. TRBV1 is a pseudogene. This CDR3 region has 18 residues.

In its sample, this clone was seen once. The V gene is TRBV19, the J gene TRBJ2-1; 9 bases agree with TRBD2. The germline V gene encodes CDR1 LNHDA and CDR2 SQIVND (reference sequence). The CDR3 covers 13 residues. V gave up 8 bases and J gave up 9 bases; unmatched junction bases: 8. The CDR3 reads CASRFSGGGEQFF. CDR3 DNA sequence: TGTGCCAGTCGTTTTAGCGGGGGAGGTGAGCAGTTCTTC.

This chain uses TRBV7-9 with TRBJ1-2; 7 nucleotides match TRBD1. With 1 base clipped from V and 4 bases from J, the junction kept 12 bases outside the gene matches. Germline CDR1 and CDR2: SEHNR and FQNEAQ (reference sequence). The CDR3 covers 17 residues. This CDR3 reads CASSLDDRDRRGYGYTF. In DNA form, the CDR3 reads TGTGCCAGCAGCTTAGATGATCGGGACAGAAGAGGCTATGGCTACACCTTC.

V and J are TRBV7-3 and TRBJ1-2; tentative D call: TRBD1 (5 bases). CDR3 size: 14 residues. Per germline, CDR1 SGHTA and CDR2 FQGTGA. Deletions cut 2 bases from V and 7 bases from J, with 14 bases between. CDR3 loop: CASSLGARDRGYTF. CDR3 nucleotide sequence: TGTGCCAGCAGCTTAGGGGCGCGTGATCGTGGCTACACCTTC. Supplemented by reference TRBV7-3 and TRBJ1-2, the full variable domain reads GAGVSQTPSNKVTEKGKYVELRCDPISGHTALYWYRQSLGQGPEFLIYFQGTGAADDSGLPNDRFFAVRPEGSVSTLKIQRTERGDSAVYLCASSLGARDRGYTFGSGTRLTVV.

J is TRBJ2-7 and V is TRBV4-2; a weak D match, TRBD2 (6 bases). Germline CDR1 and CDR2: LGHNA and YNFKEQ. The CDR3 sequence is 13 residues long. V was trimmed by 3 bases and J by 4 bases, leaving 10 bases between them. The CDR3 loop reads CASSQDYSYEQYF. As DNA, the CDR3 is TGTGCCAGCAGCCAGGACTACTCGTACGAGCAGTACTTC.

The V call is TRBV9, the J call TRBJ2-3, with 8 bases that match TRBD2. V lost 0 bases to trimming and J lost 8 bases; unmatched junction nucleotides: 8. Germline CDR1 and CDR2: SGDLS and YYNGEE. This CDR3 has 15 amino acids. CDR3 in amino acids: CASSVEGTSQVTQYF. As DNA, the CDR3 is TGTGCCAGCAGCGTAGAAGGGACTAGTCAGGTTACGCAGTATTTT.

V and J are TRBV5-1 and TRBJ2-1, with 7 bases identical to TRBD2. Germline CDR1 is SGHRS and CDR2 is YFSETQ. After removal of 2 bases from V and 5 bases from J, the junction contained 7 bases not matched to a gene. This CDR3 region has 15 residues. The CDR3 protein is CASSLRLAVNNEQFF. The CDR3 coding sequence is TGCGCCAGCAGCTTACGGCTAGCGGTAAACAATGAGCAGTTCTTC.

This clone was picked up a small number of times. V and J are TRBV2 and TRBJ2-3; D unclear. The V gene lost 3 bases and the J gene lost 1 base, with 26 bases spanning the gap. CDR1 and CDR2 (germline): SNHLY, FYNNEI. The CDR3 has 20 residues. The CDR3 bases are TGTGCCAGCAGTGAGGCGACCCGACTGGTGAGCCGTTTTGGCACAGATACGCAGTATTTT. Residues: CASSEATRLVSRFGTDTQYF.

This sequence joins TRBV10-3 and TRBJ2-3; D possibly corresponds to TRBD2 (6 bases). Per germline, CDR1 ENHRY and CDR2 SYGVKD. The CDR3 is 16 residues long. Trimming shortened V by 0 bases and J by 4 bases, and 14 bases separated the two germline ends. The CDR3 spells CAISESGGSGSDTQYF. Here the CDR3 DNA reads TGTGCCATCAGTGAGTCTGGTGGTAGCGGATCAGATACGCAGTATTTT.

This chain joins TRBV6-6 and TRBJ2-3; 10 positions agree with TRBD1. CDR1 MNHNY and CDR2 SVGAGI come from the germline V gene (reference sequence). Losses at the gene ends were 6 bases for V and 3 bases for J; bases not matched to a gene: 6. CDR3 length: 15 residues. The CDR3 coding sequence is TGTGCCAGCAGAGAACCGGGACAGGGGACAGATACGCAGTATTTT. It codes for CASREPGQGTDTQYF.

The chain recombines TRBV29-1 with TRBJ2-1, with D unclear. Between the trimmed V and J ends, which lost 4 bases and 1 base, there was a span of 11 bases. The length of the CDR3 is 14 residues. CDR1 SQVTM and CDR2 ANQGSEA come from the germline V gene. CDR3 loop: CSVVRPGSYNEQFF. In nucleotides, the CDR3 is TGCAGCGTTGTACGGCCCGGGTCCTACAATGAGCAGTTCTTC.

The V call is TRBV19, the J call TRBJ2-1; tentatively, D is TRBD2 (6 bases). V shed 10 bases and J shed 10 bases, with 23 bases lying between them. The length of the CDR3 is 14 residues. Germline V gene sequence: CDR1 LNHDA, CDR2 SQIVND (reference sequence). The CDR3, as DNA: TGTGCCACCGAAATCGGCGGGACGAAGACAGAGCAGTTCTTC. It encodes CATEIGGTKTEQFF.

The rearrangement links TRBV6-1 to TRBJ2-1, with 9 nucleotides matching TRBD1. Germline CDR1 reads MNHNS; CDR2 reads SASEGT. The V segment lost 7 bases and the J segment 4 bases; nucleotides outside the gene matches: 2. The CDR3 contains 13 residues. The CDR3 protein is CASTGTGYNEQFF. The CDR3 DNA sequence: TGTGCCAGCACCGGGACAGGGTACAATGAGCAGTTCTTC.

This clone was observed a few times. V gene TRBV10-3 combines with J gene TRBJ2-1, with 9 bases aligning to TRBD2. The germline V gene has CDR1 ENHRY and CDR2 SYGVKD. The CDR3 runs to 14 residues. Trimming at V came to 3 bases and at J to 6 bases, leaving 3 bases not matched to a gene. The CDR3 loop reads CAISDTTSGNEQFF. As DNA, the CDR3 is TGTGCCATCAGTGACACGACTAGCGGCAATGAGCAGTTCTTC.